This T cell receptor beta chain was recovered during a study of T-cell memory formation after mild COVID-19 (dated by TCRdb to 2020 to 2022). For the study in its entirety: Most TCR sequence clusters were specific to one of the two donors. Longitudinal TCRalpha and TCRbeta repertoire sequencing tracked T-cell clones expanding and contracting after mild COVID-19 in a couple of donors. Two young, previously healthy adult volunteers, one female and one male, were included in the cohort. On the study overall, not on this receptor specifically: The detection of some responding clones in pre-infection memory suggests that pre-existing cross-reactive memory T cells joined the SARS-CoV-2 response. From day 15 to 85, contracting clones showed balanced CD4/CD8 phenotypes, whereas a second wave of clones that expanded from day 15 to 37 leaned towards CD4+. Only a couple of mild cases were covered by the study, and larger cohorts that include severe cases with pre-infection samples were considered necessary. SARS-CoV-2 specificity of the second-wave clones peaking on day 37 was not confirmed. Contracting CD4+ clones were located mainly in the CM and EM memory subsets, whereas CD8+ clones were found to be enriched in EMRA.

About this clonotype itself: Its antigen has not been determined. Within one base of it there is no much larger clone, and no base qualities were kept.

The CDR3 starts with the cysteine, ends with the phenylalanine, and has 14 residues. This entry keeps only the CDR3 DNA: 42 bases, framed from base 1. Trimming removed 5 bases from V and 6 bases from J, leaving 16 bases between the germline ends. For CDR1 and CDR2, the germline V gene lists SGHTA and FQGTGA. The sequencing machine was an Illumina NovaSeq 6000. Using 5'RACE with constant-segment primers, TCRalpha and TCRbeta cDNA libraries were constructed, with sample barcodes and unique molecular identifiers added in the process. Trizol reagent was used to extract RNA from every sample. Amplification of the libraries took two PCR steps, and the second step added a second sample barcode plus Illumina TruSeq adapters. Libraries were sequenced on an Illumina NovaSeq with 2 x 150 bp paired-end reads. The original pipeline was this. With migec v1.2.7, reads were demultiplexed and then collapsed into UMI-guided consensus sequences. Using mixcr v2.1.11, UMI consensuses were aligned to TRA and TRB V and J templates and then assembled into clonotypes. Clonotypes were classified as expanded or contracted when called significant by both edgeR and NoisET, with noise models trained on biological replicates. For edgeR calls, the cutoffs were a false discovery rate-adjusted p below 0.01 and a log2 fold-change threshold of 1. As an exploratory analysis of dynamics, max-normalized trajectories of the 1000 most abundant clonotypes were examined by PCA with hierarchical clustering. The CD4 or CD8 phenotype of responding clones was assigned using the separately sequenced CD4+ and CD8+ repertoires. TCRdb cleaned the public reads at Q25 with fastp, built clones with MiXCR and kept in-frame beta chains. Under each unique CDR3 protein, matching rows form one entry showing the most common genes and DNA. The V and J calls were determined by TCRdb, not by the authors. The sample table holds around 340,000 distinct CDR3 sequences, of which around 20% were seen once. The top ten clonotypes cover approximately 12% of the sample.

Ficoll-Paque density gradient centrifugation was the method used to isolate PBMCs. The source of this sequence is an adult woman who had mild COVID-19 (a few samples of this study predate the infection). The sample titles of this study are shuffled in the database, so cell type and time point are left out; the donor was told from shared clones. This chain joins TRBV7-3 to TRBJ1-2, with the identity of the D gene unclear. Input material: PBMCs or a T cell subset sorted from them (not recorded which). At the DNA level, the sequence is TGTGCCAGCAGCAAATTCTCAGAGGGCGATGGCTACACCTTC. Translated, this gives CASSKFSEGDGYTF.